This TCR beta chain was identified during a study of shared clonotypes between healthy human individuals (TCRdb year 2020). In terms of the full investigation: A couple of women and a few men aged 18 to 49 years were included in the cohort. For each donor, three plates each were used for CD4 naive and CD4 memory, two plates were used for CD8 naive, and one plate was used for CD8 memory. The study deeply sequenced blood TCR repertoires of several healthy adults to estimate repertoire size and the extent of clonotype sharing between individuals. Different laboratories and diverse techniques were used to prepare libraries and sequence TCR repertoires, to increase sequencing depth and limit assay-specific biases. Each donor's leukapheresis produced roughly between about 0.9 and 9.5 billion PBMCs.

Donors were healthy HIV-negative adults with no recently reported acute infections or vaccinations. Every donor was a Caucasian adult living in Nashville, Tennessee, USA. Magnetic negative selection was used to enrich CD4+ T cells, after which naive cells were positively selected on CD45RA and the negative fraction became the memory subset. Blood was obtained by leukapheresis, after which PBMCs were separated by Ficoll-Histopaque density gradient centrifugation and cryopreserved in liquid nitrogen vapor phase. Analytical flow cytometry was used to check the purity and quantity of every magnetically sorted T cell population. Each sorted fraction had its genomic DNA isolated and then quantified by UV absorbance on a Nanodrop 2000c. TCR CDR3 regions were amplified from genomic DNA by multiplex PCR using the deep immunoSEQ assay. Genomic DNA extracted from each cell subset was distributed evenly over all wells of several immunoSEQ 96-well plates, and each plate served as one replicate. For sorted subsets, each replicate PCR was loaded with about 200 ng genomic DNA, equivalent to 30,000 to 35,000 T cell genomes. The purified libraries were quantified using a Qubit 3.0 fluorometer, sized with a Bioanalyzer 2100, and then quantified again using the KAPA Library Quantification kit. Every immunoSEQ 96-well plate was sequenced on a separate single-read 150-cycle Illumina NextSeq 550 flow cell. For the original study's pipeline: Because the immunoSEQ output held only junctional sequences and lacked quality scores, the filtering could not match the filtering applied to full-length reads. Sequences were annotated with PyIR, a Python wrapper for IgBLAST v1.9, using IMGT germline references to assign V/J genes and CDR3. Reads were removed for weak V/J assignments (E-value above 1e-6), missing CDR3, stop codons, out-of-frame junctions, or ambiguous translated residues. V3J clonotypes were defined by identical inferred V gene, J gene, and CDR3 amino acid sequence. To compute the percentage overlap between repertoires, the number of shared unique clonotypes was divided by the size of the smaller repertoire. RTK rarefaction, the Chao1 estimator, and Recon v2.1 estimates of unobserved clonotypes were used to assess repertoire richness. For all TCRbeta clonotypes obtained by the gDNA method from four donors, generation probabilities were computed with OLGA. TCRdb obtained this table from immuneACCESS and retained in-frame rearrangements with V and J assigned. These tables miss some clones; where compared with another copy, unresolved V genes account for less than half of the shortfall, and the remainder is unexplained. V and J calls and clone size are copied from that table; D and trimming were computed from the DNA. For this sample the table gives under 2.5 million clones, of which 85% to 95% were detected only once. Around 0.38% of the sample comes from the top ten.

Counted from cysteine to phenylalanine, this CDR3 has 16 amino acids. Only CDR3 DNA remains: 48 bases, in frame from the first base. Here V drops 2 bases and J drops 1 base, and the junction holds 6 bases not matched to any gene. CDR1 and CDR2 are drawn from the germline V gene (reference sequence): GTSNPN, SVGIG. Study-wide findings and limitations: Across four donors, 5% to 6% of naive CD4, approximately 3.6% of naive CD8, roughly 2.3% of memory CD4, and approximately 0.4% of memory CD8 clonotypes were shared. Rarefaction of sorted-subset datasets indicated incomplete sequencing despite the large sequencing depth. Sampling was restricted to blood, and TCR repertoires in tissues likely differ from the TCR repertoires found in blood. Pairwise subsampling led to the expectation that sequencing depth would affect the degree of clonotype sharing among donors. Clonotypes shared by all four sorted-subset donors showed higher generation probabilities than non-shared clonotypes. Naive subsets generally had larger estimated clonotype richness than memory subsets did. Because the study included only a small number of donors, the genetic and exposure-history diversity represented was limited.

Note on this clone: The specificity of this receptor is unknown. It has no much larger one-base neighbor in the sample; base qualities were not kept.

The sequenced sample was naive CD4+ T cells from PBMCs. The sample's cell subset or site label, in plain terms: CD45RA+ positively selected. This receptor was obtained from a man younger than 35 in good health. Some clones in this sample may be carry-over from other donors' samples. Recombination joined TRBV30 with TRBJ2-7; 12 central bases correspond to TRBD2. CDR3 sequence: CAWSMWGLAGSYEQYF. The bases are TGTGCCTGGAGTATGTGGGGACTAGCGGGTTCCTACGAGCAGTACTTC. Here the CDR3 is joined to the reference TRBV30 and TRBJ2-7 genes, and the full variable domain is: SQTIHQWPATLVQPVGSPLSLECTVEGTSNPNLYWYRQAAGRGLQLLFYSVGIGQISSEVPQNLSASRPQDRQFILSSKKLLLSDSGFYLCAWSMWGLAGSYEQYFGPGTRLTVT.